This TCR beta chain was retrieved from a study of cytotoxic CD8 clonotypes in ibrutinib-treated CLL. The protocol was immunoSEQ multiplex PCR, while the TCRdb copy is restricted to in-frame clones and leaves out a portion. The sample includes around 200,000 clones, around 70% of them seen just once. About 1.9 micrograms of genomic DNA came from cryopreserved PBMCs for TCR beta libraries. This clone was picked up one time. Sequenced here: PBMCs, sampled after 12 months of ibrutinib treatment. This TCR derives from a human donor with chronic lymphocytic leukemia.

CDR3 protein: CASSLARQRQETQYF. The CDR3, as DNA: TGTGCCAGCAGCTTAGCGAGACAGCGCCAAGAGACCCAGTACTTC. This chain joins TRBV7-2 and TRBJ2-5; D is perhaps TRBD1 (5 bases). CDR1 and CDR2 (germline): SGHTA, FQGNSA. This CDR3 spans 15 amino acids. Between the trimmed V and J ends, which lost 0 bases and 1 base, there was a span of 9 bases.